This T cell receptor (beta chain) was retrieved from a study of blood T cell repertoires in COVID-19. Across the whole study: Spain, Italy and the United States supplied samples that represented acute and convalescent COVID-19. Sources were T cells, B-cell-depleted T cells, or PBMCs; the material itself was cDNA or gDNA.

The data were produced by immunoSEQ multiplex PCR, yet TCRdb's version contains in-frame clones alone and is incomplete. The table includes 270,000 or so clones, roughly 88% detected once. Participants were aged roughly 18 to 100 years from 20 to 30 US areas. Participants' reported clinical history set cohort assignment. The CDR3 runs 15 residues. Germline CDR1 and CDR2: SGHKS and YYEKEE (reference sequence). V gave up 0 bases and J gave up 4 bases; unmatched junction bases: 6. The sequence came from a woman aged 40 to 50 with acute COVID-19. This rearrangement joins TRBV5-5 to TRBJ1-2; 7 bases match TRBD1. The sequenced sample consisted of PBMCs or T cells enriched from blood (not recorded which). CDR3 nucleotide sequence: TGTGCCAGCAGCTTGGTCGACAGGGTCGGCTATGGCTACACCTTC. Residues: CASSLVDRVGYGYTF.